This TCR beta chain was profiled in a study of response to subunit inactivated influenza vaccine. A single record per CDR3 protein comes from TCRdb applying MiXCR to the RT-PCR reads. Of fewer than 550,000 distinct CDR3 sequences in the sample, about 25% were seen once. Germline trimming cut 2 bases from V and 5 bases from J; bases unmatched to any gene: 10. The germline V gene encodes CDR1 MNHEY and CDR2 SVGEGT. This CDR3 is built from 16 residues. As concerns this clonotype: The antigen remains undetermined.

Findings of the study overall: Authors suggested that a seasonal influenza vaccination recruits few new T cells each time.

The source material was CD4+ T cells sorted from PBMCs, sampled less than 6 days after vaccination. The chain is built from TRBV6-2 or TRBV6-3 and TRBJ2-5; 8 bases agree with TRBD2. The sequence derives from a man over 45 who received an inactivated influenza vaccine. The CDR3 nucleotides read TGTGCCAGCAGTTACCCAACAGCGGGAGTGGAGGAGACCCAGTACTTC. Protein product: CASSYPTAGVEETQYF.